This T cell receptor beta chain was sequenced in a study of blood T cells in healthy people across ages. Study-level information: Capture by template switching was about one barcoded beta molecule per two T cells. Findings and limits, study-wide: Donors of long life had a larger count of naive CD4+ cells and greater diversity than aged donors.

With regard to this clonotype: Its antigen is currently unknown.

PCR was performed a second time for about 6 to 11 cycles using a sample-barcoded 5' primer and a J-beta primer mix. TCRdb itself ran the 5' RACE reads through MiXCR, one entry per CDR3 protein. Of under 750,000 distinct CDR3 sequences in the sample, under 55% were seen once. This TCR was sampled from a man older than 75 in good health. The specimen was blood.

The CDR3 DNA sequence: TGTGCCAGCAGCACACCGGGACCCCGGCAGTTCTTC. Translated, it gives CASSTPGPRQFF. The chain couples TRBV7-9 to TRBJ2-1, with D perhaps given as TRBD1 or TRBD2 (5 bases each). Trimming stripped 5 bases from V and 12 bases from J, with 14 bases between. CDR3 length: 12 amino acids. Germline V gene data show CDR1 as SEHNR and CDR2 as FQNEAQ (reference sequence).